Listed here are 27 T cell receptor beta chains from one sample, sequenced in a study of blood T cell repertoires in COVID-19. TCRdb's copy holds only in-frame clones and misses some; the assay was immunoSEQ multiplex PCR. The sample yields about 260,000 clones, about 87% seen once. The source material was peripheral blood. The receptors stem from a woman in her forties who had recovered from COVID-19.

The rearrangement uses TRBV19 and TRBJ1-2; perhaps TRBD1 as D (5 bases). Germline CDR1 and CDR2: LNHDA and SQIVND (reference sequence). V was shortened by 2 bases and J by 6 bases, with 13 bases between the two germline ends. The CDR3 consists of 14 residues. This chain's CDR3 is CASSISQGLNGYTF. Here the CDR3 DNA reads TGTGCCAGTAGTATAAGCCAGGGCCTCAATGGCTACACCTTC.

The chain joins TRBV7-2 to TRBJ2-7, with 8 bases fitting TRBD2. This CDR3 has 15 amino acids. CDR1 is SGHTA, CDR2 FQGNSA, per germline. Germline trimming cut 5 bases from V and 1 base from J; bases unmatched to any gene: 7. DNA for the CDR3: TGTGCCAGCAGCCCCAGGGAGCGGGGGTCCTACGAGCAGTACTTC. Its translation: CASSPRERGSYEQYF.

The rearrangement links TRBV6-6 to TRBJ2-1, with D maybe TRBD1 (6 bases). V lost 4 bases and J 6 bases, leaving 13 bases between the germline ends. The CDR3 has 14 residues. The germline gives CDR1 MNHNY, CDR2 SVGAGI (reference sequence). In DNA form, the CDR3 reads TGTGCCAGCAGTTGGCAGGGGCTCAGCAATGAGCAGTTCTTC. Its protein is CASSWQGLSNEQFF.

Turning to this clone: Other nucleotide sequences from this sample produce the same CDR3. The gene calls are TRBV13 and TRBJ1-2; no reliable D call. Trimming cost V 2 bases and J 4 bases, with 11 bases left between them. This CDR3 region has 14 residues. CDR1 is PRHDT and CDR2 is FYEKMQ in the germline V gene (reference sequence). CDR3 coding DNA: TGTGCCAGCAGCTTAAGTACAGCCGGCTATGGCTACACCTTC. Its translation is CASSLSTAGYGYTF.

V gene TRBV6-2 or TRBV6-3 combines with J gene TRBJ2-5; 12 bases align to TRBD2. V shed 6 bases and J 1 base; nucleotides not matched to a gene: 3. The CDR3 covers 15 residues. Per the germline V gene, CDR1 is MNHEY and CDR2 is SVGEGT. As DNA, the CDR3 is TGTGCCAGCAGCCGACTAGCGGGGGCCCAAGAGACCCAGTACTTC. Translation: CASSRLAGAQETQYF.

This clone was recorded a few times. For the CDR3, the DNA is TGTGCCAGCAGCCGCGCGGGGGCCAACGTCCTGACTTTC. Residues: CASSRAGANVLTF. This chain uses TRBV14 with TRBJ2-6; D ambiguous. Trimming took 4 bases from V and 4 from J, leaving 5 bases between them. The V gene's germline CDR1 is SGHDN and CDR2 FVKESK. This CDR3 is built from 13 residues.

The J gene is TRBJ2-1, the V gene TRBV18; TRBD1 is a possible D gene (5 bases). The CDR3 is 13 residues long. The germline V gene encodes CDR1 KGHSH and CDR2 LQKENI. V was shortened by 3 bases and J by 10 bases, with 13 bases between the two germline ends. CDR3 sequence (DNA): TGTGCCAGCTCACCTGGACAATTGAGGGAGCAGTTCTTC. Translated, it gives CASSPGQLREQFF.

V gene TRBV9 combines with J gene TRBJ1-1; D is undetermined. V lost 4 bases and J 1 base, leaving 20 bases between the germline ends. Germline V gene sequence: CDR1 SGDLS, CDR2 YYNGEE. CDR3 length: 17 residues. CDR3 amino acids: CASSPFNSPYSNTEAFF. The CDR3 nucleotides are TGTGCCAGCAGCCCCTTTAACAGCCCCTACTCGAACACTGAAGCTTTCTTT. The full variable domain, in which reference TRBV9 and TRBJ1-1 provide the parts outside the CDR3, is DSGVTQTPKHLITATGQRVTLRCSPRSGDLSVYWYQQSLDQGLQFLIQYYNGEERAKGNILERFSAQQFPDLHSELNLSSLELGDSALYFCASSPFNSPYSNTEAFFGQGTRLTVV.

This clone has just one count. This chain's CDR3 is CASSSGNTEAFF. DNA of the CDR3: TGTGCCAGCAGTTCCGGGAACACTGAAGCTTTCTTT. V gene TRBV27 combines with J gene TRBJ1-1; D is ambiguous. The V gene lost 4 bases and the J gene lost 1 base, with 4 bases spanning the gap. This CDR3 has 12 residues. The germline CDR1 and CDR2 sequences are MNHEY and SMNVEV (reference sequence).

This chain uses TRBV19 with TRBJ2-6, with D perhaps TRBD2 (5 bases). The germline V gene encodes CDR1 LNHDA and CDR2 SQIVND (reference sequence). V lost 5 bases and J lost 9, with 14 bases in between. The CDR3 runs 14 residues. The CDR3 bases are TGTGCCAGTAGTGGTCGGGAACCCTTCAACGTCCTGACTTTC. Translated: CASSGREPFNVLTF. Looking up the rest from reference TRBV19 and TRBJ2-6 gives the full variable domain: DGGITQSPKYLFRKEGQNVTLSCEQNLNHDAMYWYRQDPGQGLRLIYYSQIVNDFQKGDIAEGYSVSREKKESFPLTVTSAQKNPTAFYLCASSGREPFNVLTFGAGSRLTVL.

This clone was counted once. V usage is TRBV5-1 and J usage is TRBJ2-3; 9 bases line up with TRBD1. V trimming: 2 bases; J trimming: 4 bases; junction bases outside the gene matches: 5. The CDR3 totals 15 residues. Looked up from germline, CDR1 is SGHRS and CDR2 is YFSETQ. CDR3 DNA: TGCGCCAGCAGCTTTGGGACAGGGAGGCCAGATACGCAGTATTTT. Amino acids: CASSFGTGRPDTQYF.

The chain recombines TRBV5-4 with TRBJ2-5; the match to TRBD2 covers 13 bases. The J segment lost 5 bases and the V segment lost 4 bases, leaving 8 bases of the junction unmatched. Germline values: CDR1 SGHNT, CDR2 YYREEE (reference sequence). The CDR3 loop spans 16 amino acids. The CDR3 nucleotides read TGTGCCAGCAGCACCGGACTAGCGGGGGCAGGGGAGACCCAGTACTTC. This encodes CASSTGLAGAGETQYF.

This clone was found once. The chain recombines TRBV11-2 with TRBJ1-4; 9 nucleotides match TRBD1. Germline values: CDR1 SGHAT, CDR2 FQNNGV. This CDR3 spans 15 amino acids. The ends lost 5 bases at V and 8 bases at J; junction bases unmatched: 9. CDR3 sequence (DNA): TGTGCCAGCAGCCAGAACAGGGGGCGGCAGGAAAAACTGTTTTTT. The encoded protein is CASSQNRGRQEKLFF.

The genes are TRBV20-1 and TRBJ1-2; weak D call: TRBD1 (5 bases). This CDR3 region has 12 residues. Germline V gene sequence: CDR1 DFQATT, CDR2 SNEGSKA (reference sequence). V gave up 3 bases and J gave up 7 bases, with 12 bases separating them. CDR3: CSASPGGFGYTF. The CDR3 region has the DNA TGCAGTGCTAGTCCGGGGGGTTTTGGCTACACCTTC.

The gene calls are TRBV6-6 and TRBJ2-2, with 9 bases identical to TRBD1. V lost 6 bases, J lost 4 bases, and 3 bases stayed unmatched. The V gene's germline CDR1 is MNHNY and CDR2 SVGAGI (reference sequence). CDR3 length: 14 residues. The CDR3 is CASRPTGGTGELFF. CDR3 coding DNA: TGTGCCAGCAGGCCGACAGGGGGCACCGGGGAGCTGTTTTTT.

The chain uses TRBV6-5 and TRBJ1-2; 7 bases match TRBD1. The germline V gene encodes CDR1 MNHEY and CDR2 SVGAGI. This CDR3 contains 14 residues. J lost 10 bases, V lost 7 bases, and 15 bases had no gene match. The CDR3 DNA is TGTGCCAGCACCCCGGGTAGGGGGCCTAATAACTACACCTTC. This translates into CASTPGRGPNNYTF.

This clone was counted between two and nine times. CDR3 amino acids: CASSLTEANYGYTF. The CDR3 coding sequence is TGTGCCAGCAGCTTAACAGAAGCTAACTATGGCTACACCTTC. V and J are TRBV7-8 and TRBJ1-2; no reliable D call. The CDR3 has 14 amino acids. V was pared by 2 bases and J by 0 bases, with 7 bases between. The V gene's germline CDR1 is SGHVS and CDR2 FQNEAQ.

The chain recombines TRBV4-3 with TRBJ2-7, with 7 bases lining up with TRBD1. Germline CDR1 is LGHNA and CDR2 is YSLEER. Trimming took 4 bases from V and 7 from J; bases not matched to a gene: 13. There are 15 residues in the CDR3. The CDR3 sequence is CASSPTTRGLIEQYF. The CDR3 nucleotides are TGCGCCAGCAGCCCGACCACGAGGGGGCTAATAGAGCAGTACTTC.

The chain uses TRBV18 and TRBJ2-7, with D possibly being TRBD2 (6 bases). This CDR3 has 13 residues. Germline CDR1 and CDR2: KGHSH and LQKENI. With 1 base removed from V and 5 bases from J, the gap between germline ends came to 9 bases. The CDR3 is CASSPRGEDEQYF. DNA for the CDR3: TGTGCCAGCTCACCACGGGGGGAGGACGAGCAGTACTTC.

V and J are TRBV15 and TRBJ2-4, with D perhaps matching TRBD2 (5 bases). The CDR3 is 15 residues long. CDR1 and CDR2 (germline): LNHNV, YYDKDF (reference sequence). Trimming took off 0 bases at V and 7 bases at J, with 13 bases between the two ends. The DNA of the CDR3 is TGTGCCACCAGCAGAGATTTTTTGACGGGGAACATTCAGTACTTC. Encoded protein: CATSRDFLTGNIQYF.

The J gene is TRBJ1-6, the V gene TRBV27, with unresolved D. The CDR3 consists of 13 residues. The germline V gene has CDR1 MNHEY and CDR2 SMNVEV (reference sequence). V was pared by 2 bases and J by 11 bases, with 10 bases between. DNA for the CDR3: TGTGCCAGCAGTTTAATCTTGCGTACACCCCTCCACTTT. Protein sequence: CASSLILRTPLHF.

This chain joins TRBV5-8 and TRBJ2-3; 11 bases fit TRBD2. J gave up 1 base and V 4 bases, and 17 bases lay outside the gene matches. The V gene's germline CDR1 is SGHTS and CDR2 YDEGEE. The CDR3 spans 20 residues. CDR3: CASSLGLAGGLISRTDTQYF. DNA for the CDR3: TGTGCCAGCAGCCTGGGGCTAGCGGGGGGCCTCATATCCCGCACAGATACGCAGTATTTT.

The V and J genes are TRBV6-5 and TRBJ1-6; 7 nucleotides line up with TRBD1. V shed 2 bases, J shed 8 bases, and the junction held 6 bases outside the gene matches. From germline, CDR1 is MNHEY and CDR2 SVGAGI. The CDR3 extends over 15 amino acids. In DNA form, the CDR3 reads TGTGCCAGCAGTTACGACAGGGAGGTGGATTCACCCCTCCACTTT. Its translation: CASSYDREVDSPLHF.

The chain joins TRBV5-6 to TRBJ1-4; 7 positions agree with TRBD1. The V and J ends lost 1 base and 7 bases, in that order; junction bases with no gene match: 7. CDR3 length equals 15 residues. The germline gives CDR1 SGHDT, CDR2 YYEEEE. The CDR3 region is CASSLMAQGGEKLFF. CDR3 bases: TGTGCCAGCAGCTTGATGGCCCAGGGGGGTGAAAAACTGTTTTTT.

The chain is built from TRBV7-8 and TRBJ2-1; 7 bases agree with TRBD2. The germline gives CDR1 SGHVS, CDR2 FQNEAQ. Losses at the gene ends were 0 bases for V and 1 base for J; bases not matched to a gene: 6. The CDR3 contains 17 residues. CDR3 sequence (DNA): TGTGCCAGCAGCTTAGCGCTGGCGGGGGTGTCCTACAATGAGCAGTTCTTC. Protein: CASSLALAGVSYNEQFF.

This clone was found once. This chain connects TRBV6-1 to TRBJ1-2; TRBD1 might be the D (6 bases). CDR3 length: 14 residues. The germline V gene encodes CDR1 MNHNS and CDR2 SASEGT. Between the trimmed V and J ends, which lost 1 base and 7 bases, there was a span of 13 bases. This chain's CDR3 is CASSEGRGRAGYTF. The CDR3 coding sequence is TGTGCCAGCAGTGAAGGCAGGGGTAGGGCTGGCTACACCTTC.

This clone was seen a few times. The chain recombines TRBV2 with TRBJ1-4, with D possibly TRBD1 on 5 matching bases. CDR1 is SNHLY and CDR2 is FYNNEI in the germline V gene. This CDR3 has 17 amino acids. Trimming cost V 11 bases and J 2 bases, with 24 bases left between them. The CDR3 DNA reads TGTGCCTCCCTCTTGGGGGTAGGAGGGCCTACTAATGAAAAACTGTTTTTT. It specifies CASLLGVGGPTNEKLFF.